This is a list of T cell receptor beta chains from one sample in a study of T-cell memory formation after mild COVID-19. TCRdb reprocessed the 5' RACE reads with MiXCR, giving one entry per CDR3 protein. The sample lists about 610,000 distinct CDR3 sequences, approximately 15% seen once, with about 7.5% in the top ten. Material for sequencing was PBMCs or a T cell subset sorted from them (not recorded which). These receptors were taken from an adult woman who had mild COVID-19 (a few samples of this study predate the infection). Cell type and time point are not known. Each CDR3 is given with its conserved first and last residue. D genes are given only for firm matches. Expanded clones get a size class; other rows say once, few or many, or leave the size out.

>-|TRBJ1-2|-|TRBV4-1|14
CASSQQGGLIGYTF
TGCGCCAGCAGCCAACAAGGAGGGTTGATCGGCTACACCTTC
>-|TRBJ2-2|-|TRBV29-1|12
CSVRLATGELFF
TGCAGCGTTCGACTGGCTACCGGGGAGCTGTTTTTT
>few|TRBJ1-1|TRBD1|TRBV6-1|14
CASSERDRVSEAFF
TGTGCCAGCAGTGAAAGGGACAGGGTTTCTGAAGCTTTCTTT
>-|TRBJ2-1|-|TRBV21-1|22
CASSKRTGGGLAGPSSYNEQFF
TGTGCCAGCAGCAAACGGACAGGGGGGGGACTAGCGGGACCAAGCTCCTACAATGAGCAGTTCTTC
>-|TRBJ1-6|-|TRBV25-1|15
CASSERGNPNSPLHF
TGTGCCAGCAGTGAACGGGGGAACCCTAATTCACCCCTCCACTTT
>-|TRBJ2-5|TRBD2|TRBV5-1|17
CASSLGLAGLSQETQYF
TGCGCCAGCAGCTTGGGACTAGCGGGATTAAGCCAAGAGACCCAGTACTTC
>-|TRBJ1-5|TRBD1|TRBV6-5|15
CASRPGQRQNQPQHF
TGTGCCAGCAGACCGGGACAGCGGCAAAATCAGCCCCAGCATTTT
>-|TRBJ2-4|TRBD2|TRBV20-1|13
CSAFRAGVNIQYF
TGCAGTGCTTTCCGGGCGGGGGTAAACATTCAGTACTTC
>-|TRBJ1-2|-|TRBV18|14
CASSRYDGADGYTF
TGTGCCAGCTCCCGCTACGACGGAGCGGATGGCTACACCTTC
>-|TRBJ2-7|TRBD1|TRBV5-1|17
CASSFGTGAESTIEQYF
TGCGCCAGCAGCTTTGGGACAGGGGCCGAATCTACGATAGAGCAGTACTTC
>few|TRBJ2-2|-|TRBV5-1|17
CASSLVSGTANTGELFF
TGCGCCAGCAGCTTGGTATCCGGGACGGCGAACACCGGGGAGCTGTTTTTT
>-|TRBJ1-5|-|TRBV24-1|14
CATSDPYSNQPQHF
TGTGCCACCAGTGATCCCTATAGCAATCAGCCCCAGCATTTT
>-|TRBJ2-1|TRBD2|TRBV7-2|16
CASSRRGTMGRDEQFF
TGTGCCAGCAGCCGGCGTGGGACTATGGGGAGGGATGAGCAGTTCTTC
>few|TRBJ2-5|TRBD2|TRBV27|19
CASSPSPPGLAGDGETQYF
TGTGCCAGCAGCCCCTCCCCGCCGGGACTAGCGGGAGACGGAGAGACCCAGTACTTC
>-|TRBJ1-1|-|TRBV11-3|11
CASSSLTEAFF
TGTGCCAGCAGCTCGCTTACTGAAGCTTTCTTT
>-|TRBJ1-1|-|TRBV2|13
CASLQWGNTEAFF
TGTGCCAGCCTCCAGTGGGGGAACACTGAAGCTTTCTTT
>few|TRBJ2-1|TRBD2|TRBV30|15
CAWTTGGGVYNEQFF
TGTGCCTGGACCACTGGCGGGGGAGTTTACAATGAGCAGTTCTTC
>few|TRBJ1-3|-|TRBV25-1|14
CASSEYGTSGTIYF
TGTGCCAGCAGTGAATATGGGACTTCGGGGACCATATATTTT
>few|TRBJ1-1|-|TRBV11-3|14
CASSFDRREAEAFF
TGTGCCAGCAGCTTCGACAGGAGGGAAGCTGAAGCTTTCTTT
>few|TRBJ1-1|-|TRBV4-1|15
CASSHERGRVTEAFF
TGCGCCAGCAGCCACGAGAGGGGCCGGGTCACTGAAGCTTTCTTT
>-|TRBJ1-4|-|TRBV6-5|15
CASSPAPSMGQKLFF
TGTGCCAGCAGTCCCGCCCCGTCGATGGGGCAAAAACTGTTTTTT
>few|TRBJ1-5|TRBD1|TRBV7-9|20
CASSHSRDRASGHSNQPQHF
TGTGCCAGCAGCCATTCCCGGGACAGGGCCTCGGGGCATAGCAATCAGCCCCAGCATTTT
>few|TRBJ2-1|TRBD2|TRBV29-1|13
CSVDSGRHNEQFF
TGCAGCGTTGATAGCGGGAGGCACAATGAGCAGTTCTTC
>-|TRBJ2-5|-|TRBV7-2|12
CASGSQQETQYF
TGTGCCAGCGGATCGCAGCAAGAGACCCAGTACTTC
>-|TRBJ2-1|-|TRBV4-1|15
CASSQDLGQPDEQFF
TGCGCCAGCAGCCAAGATCTGGGTCAGCCGGATGAGCAGTTCTTC
>many|TRBJ1-2|-|TRBV5-4|14
CASSLVGGAYGYTF
TGTGCCAGCAGCTTGGTGGGCGGAGCCTATGGCTACACCTTC
>many|TRBJ1-2|TRBD1|TRBV12-3/TRBV12-4|14
CASSFRQGNYGYTF
TGTGCCAGCAGTTTTAGACAGGGGAACTATGGCTACACCTTC
>many|TRBJ2-1|TRBD2|TRBV27|17
CASSPTSGRAGFPEQFF
TGTGCCAGCAGCCCAACTAGCGGGAGGGCCGGGTTTCCTGAGCAGTTCTTC
>-|TRBJ1-1|TRBD1|TRBV10-3|14
CAISERTGGTEAFF
TGTGCCATCAGTGAGCGGACAGGAGGGACTGAAGCTTTCTTT
>-|TRBJ2-5|-|TRBV12-5|17
CASLDLVYGAEEKTQYF
TGTGCTAGTCTCGACCTAGTATACGGAGCCGAGGAGAAGACCCAGTACTTC
>few|TRBJ2-1|TRBD1|TRBV12-3/TRBV12-4|15
CASTHYRTGYNEQFF
TGTGCCAGCACCCACTACCGGACAGGTTACAATGAGCAGTTCTTC
>few|TRBJ1-4|-|TRBV7-9|14
CASSSGLSNEKLFF
TGTGCCAGCAGCTCAGGGTTATCAAATGAAAAACTGTTTTTT
>-|TRBJ2-5|-|TRBV12-3/TRBV12-4|13
CASSLARRLTQYF
TGTGCCAGCAGTTTAGCCCGTCGGTTGACCCAGTACTTC
>-|TRBJ1-4|TRBD1|TRBV6-6|16
CASSYSEGAPTEKLFF
TGTGCCAGCAGTTACTCGGAGGGGGCGCCTACCGAAAAACTGTTTTTT
>few|TRBJ1-1|-|TRBV24-1|11
CATRTGTEAFF
TGTGCCACCAGAACCGGGACAGAAGCTTTCTTT
>few|TRBJ2-5|-|TRBV19|16
CASSLAGAQPWETQYF
TGTGCCAGTAGCCTTGCGGGGGCGCAACCCTGGGAGACCCAGTACTTC
>few|TRBJ1-1|-|TRBV5-6|16
CASTPAPGPRNTEAFF
TGTGCCAGCACCCCGGCCCCGGGACCTAGGAACACTGAAGCTTTCTTT
>-|TRBJ2-7|-|TRBV4-2|16
CASSQEGAGNLYEQYF
TGTGCCAGCAGCCAAGAGGGAGCTGGGAACCTCTACGAGCAGTACTTC
>-|TRBJ1-1|-|TRBV6-5|13
CASRATGNTEAFF
TGTGCCAGCAGGGCGACAGGGAACACTGAAGCTTTCTTT
>few|TRBJ1-1|-|TRBV9|13
CASSVAPGLEAFF
TGTGCCAGCAGCGTAGCTCCCGGGTTGGAAGCTTTCTTT
>-|TRBJ1-2|-|TRBV7-9|18
CASSFPRDGGIVNYGYTF
TGTGCCAGCAGCTTCCCTCGGGACGGGGGGATAGTTAACTATGGCTACACCTTC
>few|TRBJ2-3|-|TRBV7-3|17
CASSPNLIVPGTDTQYF
TGTGCCAGCAGCCCCAATCTCATAGTCCCGGGCACAGATACGCAGTATTTT
>-|TRBJ1-1|-|TRBV4-1|13
CASRAAWGTEAFF
TGCGCCAGCAGAGCAGCCTGGGGGACTGAAGCTTTCTTT
>-|TRBJ2-2|-|TRBV6-5|14
CASSWVPRTGELFF
TGTGCCAGCAGTTGGGTTCCTCGGACCGGGGAGCTGTTTTTT
>-|TRBJ1-1|-|TRBV15|18
CATSSSSGTYFMNTEAFF
TGTGCCACCAGCAGCTCCTCCGGGACATACTTCATGAACACTGAAGCTTTCTTT
>many|TRBJ2-7|TRBD2|TRBV7-2|17
CASSLSRAGGLSYEQYF
TGTGCCAGCAGCTTAAGCAGGGCGGGAGGTCTCTCCTACGAGCAGTACTTC
>few|TRBJ1-1|TRBD1|TRBV29-1|15
CSTTGGLFLNTEAFF
TGCAGCACGACAGGGGGCCTCTTTTTGAACACTGAAGCTTTCTTT
>-|TRBJ2-7|TRBD2|TRBV6-2/TRBV6-3|17
CASRHLPRGESSYEQYF
TGTGCCAGCAGACATCTACCGCGGGGGGAGAGCTCCTACGAGCAGTACTTC
>-|TRBJ2-2|TRBD1|TRBV6-2/TRBV6-3|16
CASSPAGGIDTWELFF
TGTGCCAGCAGTCCTGCAGGGGGCATCGACACCTGGGAGCTGTTTTTT
>-|TRBJ2-5|-|TRBV10-3|12
CAISALLGPQYF
TGTGCCATCAGTGCACTACTAGGGCCCCAGTACTTC
>-|TRBJ2-7|-|TRBV3-1|13
CASSQAHSYEQYF
TGTGCCAGCAGCCAAGCCCACTCCTACGAGCAGTACTTC
>few|TRBJ2-1|TRBD2|TRBV7-2|15
CASSFPGTSGGPRFF
TGTGCCAGCAGCTTCCCGGGGACTAGCGGGGGCCCGCGGTTCTTC
>-|TRBJ1-1|-|TRBV12-3/TRBV12-4|14
CASSLPGTGTEAFF
TGTGCCAGCAGTTTACCGGGGACGGGGACTGAAGCTTTCTTT